This T cell receptor (beta chain) was recorded in a study of cytomegalovirus exposure and HLA in healthy donors (dated by TCRdb to about 2017). With regard to the full study: An earlier analysis of roughly 610 of the donors reported 276 Gb of sequence data and 117 million unique TCR beta sequences obtained from roughly 180 million T cells. Typing coverage differed by locus: A, B, C, DRB1 and DQB1 were typed in about 620-640 donors, DQA1 in roughly 510, DPA1 in over 600, and DPB1 in just under 490. HLA typing covered class I and class II loci at four-digit resolution. Among 300 to 500 genotyped donors of the cohort, an average of approximately 200,000 unique TCR beta nucleotide sequences was sequenced per donor, of which 15% to 20% were non-productive. In addition to the first cohort of 650 to 750 subjects, a separate validation cohort of some 120 different subjects was used. To decide whether each TCR beta V gene segment behaved as functional or pseudogenic, an earlier analysis of 587 of the donors relied on high-throughput TCR beta sequencing. The genetic ancestry cluster associated with self-reported Caucasian donors included about four fifths of the 398 genotyped donors. Rather than drawing on any new phenotypic data, the later analysis identified candidate immune exposures from TCR beta sequences and the way those sequences occurred across donors. The study was designed to test whether signatures of past pathogen exposure could be identified by cataloging public T cell receptors. High-throughput TCR immunosequencing, statistical association of individual TCRs with disease status, and machine learning were combined to predict cytomegalovirus infection status. Donor age, sex, ethnicity and CMV serostatus were compiled together with the repertoire data. A later analysis re-examined previously published TCR beta repertoires from several hundred donors and added high-resolution HLA genotyping to investigate patterns of TCR occurrence. A later genetic analysis used genome-wide SNP genotypes for 398 of the 666 donors, treating that subset as a discovery cohort. All discovery cohort repertoires had been generated using a single sequencing platform. An early release that covered several hundred HLA-typed donors contained about 290 gigabases of sequencing data and tens of millions of unique TCR sequences. Using immunosequencing, the study profiled T cell repertoires from approximately 700 subjects and related those repertoires to cytomegalovirus serostatus. Roughly 5 DR-DQ haplotypes were handled as single units for association and clustering, since linkage in the cohort was strong.

Note on this clone: Which antigen it targets is not known. The record has no base qualities; no much larger clone is one base away.

Overall study outcomes, separate from this receptor: Correlated functional status among segregating V segments might reflect linkage disequilibrium, but an unknown experimental factor could not be ruled out. A group of highly shared sequence variants was considered likely to be a technical artifact of the sequencing pipeline. A later genetic analysis reported fewer N-insertions in productive TCRs among donors in an Asian-associated ancestry cluster than the roughly 700-donor mean. Strong co-occurrence of HLA alleles, especially DR and DQ, made assigning TCR associations to individual alleles difficult. A further reported finding was that TCR beta sequences accurately predicted the HLA-A and HLA-B alleles for most subjects in the first cohort. According to the authors, the approach could potentially be generalized to other disease states and immunological phenotypes. Sequencing depth was assumed to be roughly uniform across donors in the presence/absence analyses, though that assumption may not hold. According to a later analysis, TCR association rates differed among HLA loci, with DRB1 alleles showing the most associated TCRs and HLA-C alleles showing the fewest. In a later analysis, several top co-occurrence clusters were reported to appear linked to parvovirus B19, influenza, CMV and Epstein-Barr virus. Only TCR beta chains were sequenced in this cohort, and the absence of alpha or paired-chain data limited detectable features. In vitro tests confirmed that a few of the cytomegalovirus-associated TCR beta chains recognize cytomegalovirus antigens. In a later analysis, HLA-associated TCR beta chains showed more clonal expansion and lower generation probabilities than non-associated chains that were equally common. Because the 87-base-pair reads could not distinguish some IMGT-functional V segments, including TRBV6-2 and TRBV6-3, those segments were excluded. CMV serostatus was the only immune exposure information available for the cohort. At a false discovery rate of 0.05, a later analysis linked 16,000 or so TCR beta sequences to specific HLA alleles. A later analysis found that most CMV-associated TCR beta chains appeared HLA-restricted, with HLA associations seemingly driven largely by CMV exposure. Because HLA typing was missing for some donors at each locus, association tests included only the typed subset. The classifier was reported to diagnose cytomegalovirus status with high specificity and sensitivity in both the original and validation cohorts. An earlier analysis of 587 of the donors showed that most TCR beta V segments appeared in productive rearrangements either about 90% or about 30% of the time, which broadly matched IMGT annotations. An association between a missense DCLRE1C variant and V-gene and J-gene trimming of TCR beta chains was found in a later genetic analysis and replicated in an independent cohort. About 17 rarely observed V segments, including chromosome 9 orphons, were excluded from the earlier analysis of about 610 of the donors because counts were too low. In the study, some 180 TCR beta chains were listed as associated with cytomegalovirus. While some public TCRs were present in many individuals, most TCR sequences turned up only very rarely across donors.

The cohort consisted of 600 to 700 healthy bone marrow donors. At the time of sampling, all cohort members were nominally healthy, though unrecorded immune exposures were likely present. The donor was CMV seronegative and was included in the group of a few hundred seronegative cohort members. Every donor gave a peripheral blood sample, and the peripheral blood mononuclear cells from that sample were used for TCR beta sequencing. The Qiagen DNeasy Blood Extraction Kit was used to extract genomic DNA from the blood cell samples. Its CDR3 holds 15 amino acids, cysteine through phenylalanine. Of the read, only the CDR3 DNA is kept; its 45 bases are in frame from base 1. Trimming accounts for 1 base at V and 8 bases at J, while the number of junction bases matched to no gene is 5. CDR1 and CDR2 (SGHNT, YENEEA) derive from the germline V gene. The library was built by means of the immunoSEQ multiplex PCR assay. For the multiplex PCR, a mixture combining 60 forward primers for TCR Vbeta segments and 13 reverse primers for TCR Jbeta segments was used. Amplification of the CDR3 region of rearranged TCR beta genes was performed with a multiplex PCR assay on genomic DNA. Amplified TCR beta libraries were sequenced as 87-base-pair reads on the Illumina HiSeq System. The study's own analysis went as follows. Across the 500 to 750 repertoires, a later analysis counted 78 million or so unique TCR beta chains, 9 million to 14 million of which were shared by at least two donors. Raw reads were error-corrected and collapsed into unique sequences with a nearest-neighbor algorithm that merged closely related sequences to remove PCR and sequencing errors. To assign V, D and J gene segments, CDR3 sequences were aligned to IMGT reference sequences. For a sequence to be retained, at least a six-nucleotide match to both a V gene segment and a J gene segment was required. A rearrangement counted as productive if the CDR3 had no stop codons and remained in frame with V and J, and every other rearrangement counted as non-productive. Following IMGT convention, CDR3 was defined as the stretch from the second conserved V-encoded cysteine up to the conserved J-encoded phenylalanine. Sequences without an unambiguous match to a single V gene segment were excluded from the earlier analysis of a few hundred of the donors. In an earlier analysis of approximately 610 of the donors, V segments were called functional above 56.7% productive rearrangements and were called segregating when the between-donor standard deviation exceeded 5%. A statistical classification framework was built to diagnose cytomegalovirus status from the catalog of TCR beta chain sequences. In a later analysis, V and J genes were assigned by comparing TCR nucleotide sequences against IMGT/GENE-DB human TR gene sequences. In a later analysis, CDR3 sequences and most-parsimonious VDJ recombination scenarios were assigned using the TCRdist pipeline. In a later analysis, each TCR beta chain was defined by its CDR3 amino acid sequence together with its V-gene family, and reads lacking a unique V-gene family were excluded. As a way to deal with suspected cross-contamination and a sequencing artifact, a later analysis dropped 592 nucleotide sequences that were highly shared and had low generation probability. In a later analysis, a clonal expansion index was calculated for each public chain from normalized within-repertoire ranks of inferred template counts. In a later analysis, generation probabilities were computed using a VDJ recombination model fitted to out-of-frame rearrangements, and the results were checked against IGoR. In a later analysis, hypergeometric tests were used to score TCR-TCR, TCR-HLA and TCR-CMV co-occurrence, with a repertoire-size bias correction applied to TCR pairs. A later analysis estimated false discovery rates by permuting HLA or CMV assignments 20 times. In a later analysis, co-occurring TCRs were grouped with DBSCAN, and TCRdist sequence similarity was added when clustering was performed within HLA-allele-positive subsets. Co-occurrence clustering excluded repertoires with fewer than 30,000 or more than 120,000 public chains, plus five with anomalous nucleotide sharing. TCRdb's version of the immuneACCESS table is confined to in-frame rearrangements and falls short of the full clone set. An unresolved V gene accounts for under half of the shortfall where checked; the remainder is of unknown origin. V, J and clone size are those of that table, while D and trimming were read from the DNA. The sample table shows roughly 130,000 clones, and about 85% are seen once. The biggest ten clones account for 1.7% of the sample.

This receptor was obtained from a boy under 18 in good health and CMV-seronegative. The V and J segments used are TRBV11-3 and TRBJ2-2, and 9 junction bases match TRBD1. Sequencing used PBMCs. Read as DNA, the sequence is TGTGCCAGCAGCTTAGGGGACAGGGCAGCGGGGGAGCTGTTTTTT. Its protein product is CASSLGDRAAGELFF.